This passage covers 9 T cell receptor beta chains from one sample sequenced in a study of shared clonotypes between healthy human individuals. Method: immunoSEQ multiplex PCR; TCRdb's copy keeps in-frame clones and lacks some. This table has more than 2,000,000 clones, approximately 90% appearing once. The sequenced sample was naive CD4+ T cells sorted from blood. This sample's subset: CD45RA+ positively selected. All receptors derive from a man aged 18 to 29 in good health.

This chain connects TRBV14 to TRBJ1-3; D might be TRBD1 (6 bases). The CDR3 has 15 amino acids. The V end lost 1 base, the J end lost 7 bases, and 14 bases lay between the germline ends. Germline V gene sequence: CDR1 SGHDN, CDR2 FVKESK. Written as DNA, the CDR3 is TGTGCCAGCAGCCAAGCGGAGGCAGGGGCTAACACCATATATTTT. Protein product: CASSQAEAGANTIYF.

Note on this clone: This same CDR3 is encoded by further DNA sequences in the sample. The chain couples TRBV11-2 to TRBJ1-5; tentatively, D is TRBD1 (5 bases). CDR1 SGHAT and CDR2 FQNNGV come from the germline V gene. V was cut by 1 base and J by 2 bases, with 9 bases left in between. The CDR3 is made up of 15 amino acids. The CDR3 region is CASSLVGGGNQPQHF. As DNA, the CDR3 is TGTGCCAGCAGCTTAGTGGGGGGTGGCAATCAGCCCCAGCATTTT.

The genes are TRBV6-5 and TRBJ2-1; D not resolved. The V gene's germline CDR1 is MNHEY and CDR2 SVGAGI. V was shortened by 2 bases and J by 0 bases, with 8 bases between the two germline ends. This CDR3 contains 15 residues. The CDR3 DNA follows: TGTGCCAGCAGTTACGACCCGAGCTCCTACAATGAGCAGTTCTTC. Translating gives CASSYDPSSYNEQFF.

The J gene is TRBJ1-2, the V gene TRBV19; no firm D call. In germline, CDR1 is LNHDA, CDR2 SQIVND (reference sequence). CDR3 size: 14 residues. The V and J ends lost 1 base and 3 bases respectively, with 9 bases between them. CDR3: CASSIGAGDYGYTF. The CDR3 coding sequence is TGTGCCAGTAGTATAGGCGCCGGAGACTATGGCTACACCTTC.

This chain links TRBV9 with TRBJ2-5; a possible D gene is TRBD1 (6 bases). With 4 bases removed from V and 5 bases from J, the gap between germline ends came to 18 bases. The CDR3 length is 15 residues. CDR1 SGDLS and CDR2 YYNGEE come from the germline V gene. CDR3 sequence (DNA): TGTGCCAGCAGCCTGACCGGGACACCCCTGGAGACCCAGTACTTC. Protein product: CASSLTGTPLETQYF.

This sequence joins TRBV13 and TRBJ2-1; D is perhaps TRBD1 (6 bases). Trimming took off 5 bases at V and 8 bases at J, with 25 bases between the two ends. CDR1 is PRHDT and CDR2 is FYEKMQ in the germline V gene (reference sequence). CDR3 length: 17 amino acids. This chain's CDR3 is CASSGRFVAGVRDEQFF. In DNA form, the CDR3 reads TGTGCCAGCAGCGGCCGGTTTGTGGCAGGGGTGAGGGATGAGCAGTTCTTC. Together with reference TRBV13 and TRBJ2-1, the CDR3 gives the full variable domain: AAGVIQSPRHLIKEKRETATLKCYPIPRHDTVYWYQQGPGQDPQFLISFYEKMQSDKGSIPDRFSAQQFSDYHSELNMSSLELGDSALYFCASSGRFVAGVRDEQFFGPGTRLTVL.

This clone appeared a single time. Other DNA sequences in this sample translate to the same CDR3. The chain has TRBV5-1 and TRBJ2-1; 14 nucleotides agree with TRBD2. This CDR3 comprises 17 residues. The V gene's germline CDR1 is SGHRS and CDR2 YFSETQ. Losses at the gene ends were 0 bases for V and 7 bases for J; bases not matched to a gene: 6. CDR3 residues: CASSLGLAGGLGNEQFF. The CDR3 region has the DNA TGCGCCAGCAGCTTGGGACTAGCGGGAGGGTTGGGGAATGAGCAGTTCTTC.

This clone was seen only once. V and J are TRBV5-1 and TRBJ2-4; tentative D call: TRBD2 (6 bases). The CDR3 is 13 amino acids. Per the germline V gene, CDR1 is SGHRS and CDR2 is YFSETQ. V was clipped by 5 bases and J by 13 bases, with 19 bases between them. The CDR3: CASSFTMGGAQYF. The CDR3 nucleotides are TGCGCCAGCAGTTTCACTATGGGAGGCGCCCAGTACTTC.

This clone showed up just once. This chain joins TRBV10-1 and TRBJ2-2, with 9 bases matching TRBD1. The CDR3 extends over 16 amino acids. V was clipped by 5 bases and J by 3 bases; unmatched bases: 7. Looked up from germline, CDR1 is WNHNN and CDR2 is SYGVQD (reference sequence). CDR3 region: CASSPIGTGYTGELFF. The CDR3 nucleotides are TGCGCCAGCAGTCCCATTGGGACAGGGTACACCGGGGAGCTGTTTTTT.